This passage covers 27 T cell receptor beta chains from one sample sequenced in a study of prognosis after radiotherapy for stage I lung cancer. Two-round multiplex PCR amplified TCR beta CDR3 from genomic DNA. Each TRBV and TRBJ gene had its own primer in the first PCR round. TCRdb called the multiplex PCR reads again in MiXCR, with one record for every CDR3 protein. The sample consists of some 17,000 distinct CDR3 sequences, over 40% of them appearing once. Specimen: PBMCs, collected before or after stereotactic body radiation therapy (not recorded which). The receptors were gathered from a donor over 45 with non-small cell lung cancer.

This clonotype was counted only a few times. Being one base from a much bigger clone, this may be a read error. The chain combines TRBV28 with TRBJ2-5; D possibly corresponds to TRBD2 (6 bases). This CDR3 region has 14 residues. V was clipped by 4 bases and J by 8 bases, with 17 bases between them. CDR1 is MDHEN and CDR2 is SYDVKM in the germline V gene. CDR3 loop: CASSSPGGIKTQYF. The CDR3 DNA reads TGTGCCAGCAGTTCCCCAGGAGGGATTAAAACCCAGTACTTC.

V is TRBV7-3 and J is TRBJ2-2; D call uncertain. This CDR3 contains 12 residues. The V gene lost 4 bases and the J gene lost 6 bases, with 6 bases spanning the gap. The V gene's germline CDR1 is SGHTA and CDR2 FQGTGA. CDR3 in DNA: TGTGCCAGCAGCTCGATATCCGGGGAGCTGTTTTTT. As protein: CASSSISGELFF.

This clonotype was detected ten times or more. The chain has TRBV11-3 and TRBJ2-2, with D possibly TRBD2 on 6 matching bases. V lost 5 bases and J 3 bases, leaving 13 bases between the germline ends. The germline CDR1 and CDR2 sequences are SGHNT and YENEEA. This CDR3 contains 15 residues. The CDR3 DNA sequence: TGTGCCAGCAGCCCCGCGGGGACGGACACCGGGGAGCTGTTTTTT. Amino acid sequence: CASSPAGTDTGELFF.

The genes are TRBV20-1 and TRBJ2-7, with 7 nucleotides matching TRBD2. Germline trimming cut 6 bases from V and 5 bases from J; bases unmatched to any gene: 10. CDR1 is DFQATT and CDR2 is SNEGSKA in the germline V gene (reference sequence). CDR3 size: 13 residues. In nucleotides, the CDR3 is TGCAGTGCGCACGGGACGGGGAGGGACGAGCAGTACTTC. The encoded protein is CSAHGTGRDEQYF.

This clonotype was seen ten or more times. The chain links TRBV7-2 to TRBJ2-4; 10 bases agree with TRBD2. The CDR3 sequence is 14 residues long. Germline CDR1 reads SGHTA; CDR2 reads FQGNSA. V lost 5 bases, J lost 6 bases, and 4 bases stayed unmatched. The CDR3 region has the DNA TGTGCCAGCAGCCCAGCGGGGGGGGGAAACATTCAGTACTTC. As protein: CASSPAGGGNIQYF.

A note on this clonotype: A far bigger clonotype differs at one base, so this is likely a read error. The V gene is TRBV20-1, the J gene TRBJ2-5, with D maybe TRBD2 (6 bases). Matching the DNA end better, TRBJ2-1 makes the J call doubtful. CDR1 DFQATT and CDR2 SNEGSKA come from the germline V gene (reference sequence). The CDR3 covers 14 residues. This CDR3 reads CSAAEGSEGNEQFF. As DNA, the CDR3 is TGCAGTGCTGCGGAGGGTAGCGAGGGCAATGAGCAGTTCTTC.

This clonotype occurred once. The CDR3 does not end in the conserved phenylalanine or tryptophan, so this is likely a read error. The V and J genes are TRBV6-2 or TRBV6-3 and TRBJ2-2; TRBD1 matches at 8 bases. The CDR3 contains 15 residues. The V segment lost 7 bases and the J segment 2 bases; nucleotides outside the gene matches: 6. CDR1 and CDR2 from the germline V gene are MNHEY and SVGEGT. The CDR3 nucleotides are TGTGCCAGCATCCCGGACAGGGCCAACACCGGGGAGCTGTTTTCT. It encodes CASIPDRANTGELFS.

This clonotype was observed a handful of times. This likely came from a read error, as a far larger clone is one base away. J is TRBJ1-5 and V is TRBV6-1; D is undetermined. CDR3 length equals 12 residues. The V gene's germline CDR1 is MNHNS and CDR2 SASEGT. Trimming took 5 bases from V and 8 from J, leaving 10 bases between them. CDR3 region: CASSIRAEPQHF. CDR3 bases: TGTGCCAGCAGTATCCGGGCTGAGCCCCAGCATTTT.

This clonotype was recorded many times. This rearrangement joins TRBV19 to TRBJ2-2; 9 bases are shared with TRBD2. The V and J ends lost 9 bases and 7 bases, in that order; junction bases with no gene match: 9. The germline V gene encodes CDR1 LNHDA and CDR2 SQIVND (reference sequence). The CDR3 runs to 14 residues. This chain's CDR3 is CASRWGRGGGELFF. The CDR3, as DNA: TGTGCCAGCCGATGGGGGCGGGGGGGCGGGGAGCTGTTTTTT.

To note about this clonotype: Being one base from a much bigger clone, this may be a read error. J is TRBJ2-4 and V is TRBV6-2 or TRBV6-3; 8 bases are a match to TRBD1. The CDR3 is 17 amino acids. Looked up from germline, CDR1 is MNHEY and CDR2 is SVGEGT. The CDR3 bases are TGTGCCAGCATTTACGTGGGACAGGCGGGGCGGGAAAACATTCAGTACTTC. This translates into CASIYVGQAGRENIQYF.

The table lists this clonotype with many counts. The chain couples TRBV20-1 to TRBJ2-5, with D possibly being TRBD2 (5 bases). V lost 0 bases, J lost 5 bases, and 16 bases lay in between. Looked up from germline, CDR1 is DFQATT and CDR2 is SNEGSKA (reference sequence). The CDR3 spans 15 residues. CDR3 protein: CSARDITLALETQYF. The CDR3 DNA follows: TGCAGTGCTAGAGATATAACCCTAGCTCTCGAGACCCAGTACTTC.

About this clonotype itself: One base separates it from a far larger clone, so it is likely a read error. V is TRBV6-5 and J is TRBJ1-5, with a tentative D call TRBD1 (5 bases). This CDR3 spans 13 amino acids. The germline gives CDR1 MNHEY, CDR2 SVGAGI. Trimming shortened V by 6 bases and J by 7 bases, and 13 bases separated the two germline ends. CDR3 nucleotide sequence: TGTGCCAGCAGGGGAACAGGATTACAGCCCCAGCATTTT. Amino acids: CASRGTGLQPQHF.

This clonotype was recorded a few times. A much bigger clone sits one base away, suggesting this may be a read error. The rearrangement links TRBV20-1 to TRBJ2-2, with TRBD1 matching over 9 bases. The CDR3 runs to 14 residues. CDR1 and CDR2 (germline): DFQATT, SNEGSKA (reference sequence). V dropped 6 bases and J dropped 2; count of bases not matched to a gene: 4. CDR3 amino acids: CSARTGVNTGELFF. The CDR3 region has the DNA TGCAGTGCCAGGACAGGGGTAAACACCGGGGAGCTGTTTTTT.

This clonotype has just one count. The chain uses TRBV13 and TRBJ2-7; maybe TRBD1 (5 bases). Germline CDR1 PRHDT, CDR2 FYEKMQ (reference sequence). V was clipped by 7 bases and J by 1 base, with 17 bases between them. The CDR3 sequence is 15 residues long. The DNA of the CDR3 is TGTGCCAGCATCTTCTCTTCCAGGGTTTCCTACGAGCAGTACTTC. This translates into CASIFSSRVSYEQYF.

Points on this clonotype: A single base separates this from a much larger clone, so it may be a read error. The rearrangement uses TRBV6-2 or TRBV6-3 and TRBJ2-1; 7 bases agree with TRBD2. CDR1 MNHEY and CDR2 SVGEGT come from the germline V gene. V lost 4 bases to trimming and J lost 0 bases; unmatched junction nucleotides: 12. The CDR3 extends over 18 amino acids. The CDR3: CASSSVGGGGVSYNEQFF. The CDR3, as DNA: TGTGCCAGCAGTTCGGTTGGTGGCGGGGGTGTCTCCTACAATGAGCAGTTCTTC.

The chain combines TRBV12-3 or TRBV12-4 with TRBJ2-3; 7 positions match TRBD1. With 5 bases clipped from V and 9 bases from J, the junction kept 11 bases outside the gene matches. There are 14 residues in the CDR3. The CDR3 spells CASSAGNLRGTQYF. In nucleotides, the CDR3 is TGTGCCAGCAGTGCCGGGAACCTCAGGGGGACGCAGTATTTT.

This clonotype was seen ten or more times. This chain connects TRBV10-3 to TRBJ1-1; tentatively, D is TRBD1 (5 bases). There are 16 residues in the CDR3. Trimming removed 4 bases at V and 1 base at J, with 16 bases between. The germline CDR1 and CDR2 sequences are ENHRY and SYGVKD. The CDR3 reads CAISAQVGISNTEAFF. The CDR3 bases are TGTGCCATCAGTGCACAGGTGGGGATATCGAACACTGAAGCTTTCTTT.

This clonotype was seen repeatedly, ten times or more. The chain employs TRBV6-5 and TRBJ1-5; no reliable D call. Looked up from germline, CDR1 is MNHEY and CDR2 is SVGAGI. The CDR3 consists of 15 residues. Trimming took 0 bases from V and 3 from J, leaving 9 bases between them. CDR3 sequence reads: CASSYSLGDNQPQHF. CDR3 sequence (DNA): TGTGCCAGCAGTTACTCGTTAGGAGACAATCAGCCCCAGCATTTT.

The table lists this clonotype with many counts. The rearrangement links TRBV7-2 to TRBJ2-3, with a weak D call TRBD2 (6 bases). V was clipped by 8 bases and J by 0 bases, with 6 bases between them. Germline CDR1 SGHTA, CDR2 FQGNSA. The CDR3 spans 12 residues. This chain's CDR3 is CASGTSTDTQYF. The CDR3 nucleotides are TGTGCCAGCGGGACTAGCACAGATACGCAGTATTTT.

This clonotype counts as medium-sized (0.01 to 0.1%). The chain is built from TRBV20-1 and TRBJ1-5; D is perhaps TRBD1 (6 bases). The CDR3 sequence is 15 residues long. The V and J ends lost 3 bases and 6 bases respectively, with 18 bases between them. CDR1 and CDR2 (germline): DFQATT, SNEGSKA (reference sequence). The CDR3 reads CSARLAEGGSQPQHF. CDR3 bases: TGCAGTGCTAGGTTAGCGGAGGGGGGGAGTCAGCCCCAGCATTTT.

The CDR3 loop reads CASRESGSPLHF. CDR3 DNA sequence: TGTGCCAGCAGGGAGTCCGGTTCACCCCTCCACTTT. The chain is built from TRBV28 and TRBJ1-6; D not resolved. The CDR3 has 12 amino acids. Germline V gene sequence: CDR1 MDHEN, CDR2 SYDVKM. Trimming pared 6 bases from V and 9 bases from J, leaving 9 bases between.

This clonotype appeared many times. CDR3 residues: CASSLAGGTSTDTQYF. CDR3 coding DNA: TGTGCCAGCAGCTTAGCCGGGGGGACTAGCACAGATACGCAGTATTTT. J is TRBJ2-3 and V is TRBV7-2, with 7 bases aligning to TRBD2. Germline trimming cut 0 bases from V and 0 bases from J; bases unmatched to any gene: 3. The CDR3 loop spans 16 amino acids. Germline V gives CDR1 SGHTA, CDR2 FQGNSA.

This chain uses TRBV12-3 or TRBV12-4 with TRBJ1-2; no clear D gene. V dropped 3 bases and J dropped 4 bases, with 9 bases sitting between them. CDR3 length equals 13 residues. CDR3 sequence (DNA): TGTGCCAGCAGTTTGTCACCATTCTATGGCTACACCTTC. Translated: CASSLSPFYGYTF.

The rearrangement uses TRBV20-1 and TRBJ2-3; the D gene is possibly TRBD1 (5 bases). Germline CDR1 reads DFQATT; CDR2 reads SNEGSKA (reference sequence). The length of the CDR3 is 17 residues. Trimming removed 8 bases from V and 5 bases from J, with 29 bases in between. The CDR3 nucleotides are TGCAGTCCCAGTGTAAGGGGAACACCATCACAAGGAGATACGCAGTATTTT. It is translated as CSPSVRGTPSQGDTQYF.

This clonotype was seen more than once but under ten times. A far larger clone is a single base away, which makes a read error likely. The CDR3 nucleotides are TGTGCCAGCAGTTACGTGACTAGCGGGACCTACGAGCAGTACTTC. Translation: CASSYVTSGTYEQYF. The J gene is TRBJ2-7, the V gene TRBV6-9; 11 nucleotides agree with TRBD2. The CDR3 runs 15 residues. Trimming removed 3 bases from V and 2 bases from J; junction bases left unmatched: 3. Germline CDR1 MNHGY, CDR2 SVAAGI.

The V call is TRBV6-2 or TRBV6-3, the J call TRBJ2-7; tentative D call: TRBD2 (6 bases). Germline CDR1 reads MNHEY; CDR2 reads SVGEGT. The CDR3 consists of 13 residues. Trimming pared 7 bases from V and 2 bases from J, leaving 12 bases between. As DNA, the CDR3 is TGTGCCAGCATCCGGACTATCCCCTACGAGCAGTACTTC. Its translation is CASIRTIPYEQYF.

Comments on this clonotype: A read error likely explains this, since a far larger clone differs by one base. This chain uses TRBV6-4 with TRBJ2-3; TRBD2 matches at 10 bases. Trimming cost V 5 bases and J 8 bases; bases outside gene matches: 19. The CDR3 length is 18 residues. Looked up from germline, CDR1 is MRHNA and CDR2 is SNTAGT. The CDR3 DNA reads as TGTGCCAGCAGTCCACATGGGGCTCTAGCGGGGGCAGGAGGTACGCAGTATTTT. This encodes CASSPHGALAGAGGTQYF.